The 6 T cell receptor beta chains listed next were all sequenced from one sample in a study of glioma-infiltrating T cells. TCR alpha and beta CDR3 regions were amplified from RNA using iRepertoire nested multiplex PCR. MiXCR, applied by TCRdb to the multiplex PCR reads, yields one record per CDR3 protein. The repertoire holds roughly 200,000 distinct CDR3 sequences, with over 25% as singletons. The sequenced sample consisted of glioma tissue, nonneoplastic brain tissue, or PBMCs (not recorded which). The receptors derive from a human donor with low-grade glioma or glioblastoma, undergoing nonglioma brain surgery, or in good health (not recorded which).

In its sample, this clonotype was seen many times. The chain uses TRBV6-6 and TRBJ2-1; D remains ambiguous. The CDR3 loop spans 12 amino acids. V was cut by 2 bases and J by 7 bases, with 6 bases left in between. Germline values: CDR1 MNHNY, CDR2 SVGAGI (reference sequence). CDR3 amino acids: CASSYTSNEQFF. CDR3 coding DNA: TGTGCCAGCAGTTACACCAGTAATGAGCAGTTCTTC.

This clonotype is medium-sized (0.01 to 0.1%) in the sample. V and J are TRBV20-1 and TRBJ2-3; D remains unclear. The germline CDR1 and CDR2 sequences are DFQATT and SNEGSKA (reference sequence). The ends were cut back, 0 bases at V and 2 bases at J, with 9 bases in the middle. The CDR3 is made up of 14 amino acids. The CDR3 coding sequence is TGCAGTGCTAGAGATATCGTCACCACAGATACGCAGTATTTT. This encodes CSARDIVTTDTQYF.

Points on this clonotype: A much larger clonotype is one base distant, so this may be a read error. This rearrangement joins TRBV7-2 to TRBJ1-4, with D perhaps matching TRBD1 (5 bases). This CDR3 region has 15 residues. Germline V gene data show CDR1 as SGHTA and CDR2 as FQGNSA. The V end was cut by 2 bases, the J end by 7 bases, with 14 bases between. DNA of the CDR3: TGTGCCAGCAGCTTAAGCGCGACAGTAGGTGAAAAACTGTTTTTT. Protein sequence: CASSLSATVGEKLFF.

The V gene is TRBV7-2, the J gene TRBJ2-3, with TRBD1 matching 10 bases. The J segment lost 4 bases and the V segment lost 1 base, leaving 5 bases of the junction unmatched. Per germline, CDR1 SGHTA and CDR2 FQGNSA. There are 16 residues in the CDR3. In DNA form, the CDR3 reads TGTGCCAGCAGCTTAGGCGGGACAGGGGTCGCAGATACGCAGTATTTT. Amino acids: CASSLGGTGVADTQYF.

This clonotype came up many times. The genes are TRBV6-1 and TRBJ2-5; D is perhaps TRBD1 (6 bases). Germline V lookup: CDR1 MNHNS, CDR2 SASEGT. The CDR3 runs to 14 residues. Between the trimmed V and J ends, which lost 7 bases and 2 bases, there was a span of 14 bases. The CDR3 DNA is TGTGCCAGCATCTTAGGACAGTTTCAAGAGACCCAGTACTTC. It specifies CASILGQFQETQYF.

This clonotype was observed a few times. This chain joins TRBV4-3 and TRBJ1-1, with D unresolved. From germline, CDR1 is LGHNA and CDR2 YSLEER. V was trimmed by 0 bases and J by 7 bases, leaving 15 bases between them. The length of the CDR3 is 15 residues. The chain's CDR3 is CASSQDRARENEAFF. In DNA form, the CDR3 reads TGCGCCAGCAGCCAAGATAGGGCGCGAGAGAATGAAGCTTTCTTT.